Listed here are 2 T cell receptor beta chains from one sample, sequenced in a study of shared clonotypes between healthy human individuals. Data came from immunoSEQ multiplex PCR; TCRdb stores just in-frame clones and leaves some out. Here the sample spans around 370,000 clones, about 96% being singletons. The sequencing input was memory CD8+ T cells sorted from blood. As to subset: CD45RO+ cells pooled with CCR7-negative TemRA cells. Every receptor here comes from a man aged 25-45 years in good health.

The CDR3 spells CASSERLVISHEQFF. CDR3 DNA sequence: TGTGCCAGCAGTGAAAGACTAGTAATTAGCCATGAGCAGTTCTTC. The gene calls are TRBV6-1 and TRBJ2-1; weak D call: TRBD2 (6 bases). The CDR3 has 15 amino acids. CDR1 MNHNS and CDR2 SASEGT come from the germline V gene. V lost 2 bases and J 8 bases, leaving 16 bases between the germline ends.

The CDR3 loop is CASGGRDREAYEQYF. The CDR3 nucleotides are TGTGCCAGCGGCGGCCGGGACAGGGAGGCCTACGAGCAGTACTTC. The rearrangement joins TRBV28 to TRBJ2-7; TRBD1 agrees at 9 bases. The CDR3 contains 15 residues. CDR1 and CDR2 from the germline V gene are MDHEN and SYDVKM. J gave up 2 bases and V 8 bases, and 10 bases lay outside the gene matches.